Each of the 31 T cell receptor beta chains below was sequenced from the same sample in a study of cytomegalovirus exposure and HLA in healthy donors. Primers included in the PCR were 60 Vbeta and 13 Jbeta primers. Assay: immunoSEQ multiplex PCR; the TCRdb copy retains only in-frame clones and omits some. The data contain over 100,000 clones, approximately 78% of them singletons. The material sequenced was PBMCs. Receptors were obtained from a woman aged 45-65 years in good health and CMV-seropositive.

This chain connects TRBV10-1 to TRBJ2-2; 8 bases align to TRBD2. CDR1 is WNHNN, CDR2 SYGVQD, per germline (reference sequence). The CDR3 covers 14 residues. V gave up 8 bases and J gave up 5 bases; unmatched junction bases: 7. The CDR3 DNA reads TGCGCCAGCCGAGAATTAGCGGGAACCGGGGAGCTGTTTTTT. This encodes CASRELAGTGELFF.

The chain combines TRBV18 with TRBJ1-3, with 7 bases fitting TRBD1. The junction had 9 bases not matched to a gene; V was cut back by 3 bases and J by 4 bases. Germline values: CDR1 KGHSH, CDR2 LQKENI. The CDR3 is 16 residues long. The CDR3 loop reads CASSPRGSSSGNTIYF. CDR3 nucleotides: TGTGCCAGCTCACCCAGGGGGTCGTCCTCCGGAAACACCATATATTTT.

This chain joins TRBV6-5 and TRBJ1-6; D possibly corresponds to TRBD1 (5 bases). V lost 0 bases and J lost 10, with 13 bases in between. The CDR3 is 15 amino acids. Looked up from germline, CDR1 is MNHEY and CDR2 is SVGAGI. CDR3 in amino acids: CASSYSGAVRSPLHF. The CDR3 nucleotides are TGTGCCAGCAGTTACTCAGGGGCTGTAAGGTCACCCCTCCACTTT.

The V gene is TRBV6-6, the J gene TRBJ1-6, with 7 nucleotides matching TRBD1. V was pared by 10 bases and J by 7 bases, with 10 bases of the junction left unmatched. Germline V gene sequence: CDR1 MNHNY, CDR2 SVGAGI (reference sequence). This CDR3 region has 14 residues. CDR3 nucleotides: TGTGCCATATGGTACCCAGGGGGAAATTCACCCCTCCACTTT. Residues: CAIWYPGGNSPLHF.

This rearrangement joins TRBV9 to TRBJ1-3, with TRBD1 as a possible D gene (5 bases). The germline gives CDR1 SGDLS, CDR2 YYNGEE. The CDR3 length is 16 residues. Deletions cut 4 bases from V and 0 bases from J, with 14 bases between. CDR3 sequence reads: CASSPRGVNSGNTIYF. DNA of the CDR3: TGTGCCAGCAGCCCCCGGGGGGTGAACTCTGGAAACACCATATATTTT.

The chain uses TRBV6-1 and TRBJ2-3, with TRBD2 identical over 7 bases. The V gene's germline CDR1 is MNHNS and CDR2 SASEGT. This CDR3 region has 15 residues. The ends lost 6 bases at V and 4 bases at J; junction bases unmatched: 10. Written as DNA, the CDR3 is TGTGCCAGCAGCCCAAGCGGGGTAGGGGCAGATACGCAGTATTTT. Translation gives CASSPSGVGADTQYF.

The chain joins TRBV28 to TRBJ1-4; D remains ambiguous. Germline-derived CDR1 and CDR2 are MDHEN and SYDVKM. This CDR3 has 16 residues. The germline V and J ends were trimmed by 4 bases and 5 bases, with 17 bases remaining between them. The CDR3 nucleotides read TGTGCCAGCAGTTCCCCCCACGGCAGGTTAAATGAAAAACTGTTTTTT. Translation: CASSSPHGRLNEKLFF.

This chain joins TRBV7-8 and TRBJ2-1; TRBD2 agrees at 13 bases. V was clipped by 0 bases and J by 10 bases; unmatched bases: 3. CDR1 SGHVS and CDR2 FQNEAQ come from the germline V gene. CDR3 length equals 15 residues. The CDR3 protein is CASSLALAGGWEQFF. DNA for the CDR3: TGTGCCAGCAGCTTAGCACTAGCGGGAGGGTGGGAGCAGTTCTTC.

The chain is built from TRBV6-4 and TRBJ1-2; D not resolved. The germline CDR1 and CDR2 sequences are MRHNA and SNTAGT. The CDR3 totals 13 residues. The V and J ends lost 5 bases and 2 bases respectively, with 9 bases between them. This CDR3 is CASSPGMNYGYTF. The CDR3 DNA reads as TGTGCCAGCAGTCCGGGGATGAACTATGGCTACACCTTC.

In its sample, this clone was seen a few times. The chain links TRBV5-1 to TRBJ2-5, with 8 bases fitting TRBD1. This CDR3 is 13 amino acids long. Germline CDR1 SGHRS, CDR2 YFSETQ. V shed 6 bases and J 5 bases; nucleotides not matched to a gene: 6. The CDR3 spells CASKAGGVETQYF. The CDR3, as DNA: TGCGCCAGCAAGGCAGGGGGCGTGGAGACCCAGTACTTC.

V usage is TRBV15 and J usage is TRBJ2-1; 7 nucleotides agree with TRBD1. V lost 8 bases, J lost 3 bases, and 7 bases stayed unmatched. The CDR3 loop spans 14 amino acids. Per the germline V gene, CDR1 is LNHNV and CDR2 is YYDKDF (reference sequence). This CDR3 reads CATSRGSNYNEQFF. The CDR3 nucleotides read TGTGCCACCTCCAGGGGGTCCAACTACAATGAGCAGTTCTTC.

The gene calls are TRBV7-6 and TRBJ1-6; 9 positions match TRBD1. Germline CDR1 SGHVS, CDR2 FNYEAQ. The CDR3 consists of 15 residues. Trimming removed 2 bases from V and 11 bases from J; junction bases left unmatched: 7. The CDR3 region is CASSLSDRGVTPLHF. CDR3 coding DNA: TGTGCCAGCAGCTTATCGGACAGGGGAGTTACACCCCTCCACTTT.

The rearrangement uses TRBV9 and TRBJ2-5; 8 bases agree with TRBD1. The ends lost 4 bases at V and 4 bases at J; junction bases unmatched: 6. CDR1 is SGDLS, CDR2 YYNGEE, per germline. The CDR3 extends over 14 amino acids. DNA of the CDR3: TGTGCCAGCAGCCCGCAAGGACAGGGAGAGACCCAGTACTTC. This codes for CASSPQGQGETQYF.

V and J are TRBV2 and TRBJ1-2, with D tentatively TRBD1 (5 bases). Germline CDR1 is SNHLY and CDR2 is FYNNEI. V shed 1 base and J shed 10 bases, with 19 bases lying between them. The CDR3 length is 15 residues. CDR3 sequence (DNA): TGTGCCAGCAGTGAAGTTAGGGGTGAGACGAGTCTCTACACCTTC. This codes for CASSEVRGETSLYTF.

The chain couples TRBV19 to TRBJ1-2; weak D call: TRBD1 (6 bases). Per the germline V gene, CDR1 is LNHDA and CDR2 is SQIVND (reference sequence). The CDR3 sequence is 15 residues long. The V end lost 3 bases, the J end lost 4 bases, and 15 bases lay between the germline ends. The CDR3 nucleotides read TGTGCCAGTAGTATCTCGACAGGCCTGGGCTATGGCTACACCTTC. It encodes CASSISTGLGYGYTF.

The CDR3, as DNA: TGCGCCAGCAGCTTGGGGACAGGGGACCACACTGAAGCTTTCTTT. Its protein product is CASSLGTGDHTEAFF. The chain uses TRBV5-1 and TRBJ1-1, with 9 bases identical to TRBD1. V was pared by 0 bases and J by 3 bases, with 3 bases of the junction left unmatched. Per the germline V gene, CDR1 is SGHRS and CDR2 is YFSETQ. This CDR3 contains 15 residues.

The chain uses TRBV5-6 and TRBJ1-3, with 9 bases fitting TRBD1. In germline, CDR1 is SGHDT, CDR2 YYEEEE. V shed 3 bases and J 3 bases; nucleotides not matched to a gene: 4. This CDR3 has 15 amino acids. CDR3: CASSSRDRVGNTIYF. The CDR3 DNA follows: TGTGCCAGCAGCTCCCGGGACAGGGTTGGAAACACCATATATTTT. Full variable domain (remainder filled in from reference TRBV5-6 and TRBJ1-3): DAGVTQSPTHLIKTRGQQVTLRCSPKSGHDTVSWYQQALGQGPQFIFQYYEEEERQRGNFPDRFSGHQFPNYSSELNVNALLLGDSALYLCASSSRDRVGNTIYFGEGSWLTVV.

CDR3: CAWSRQPANYGYTF. The CDR3 region has the DNA TGTGCCTGGAGTCGACAGCCAGCTAACTATGGCTACACCTTC. The rearrangement uses TRBV30 and TRBJ1-2, with D perhaps TRBD1 (5 bases). CDR1 and CDR2 (germline): GTSNPN, SVGIG (reference sequence). V was clipped by 2 bases and J by 0 bases, with 10 bases between them. The CDR3 consists of 14 residues.

This chain connects TRBV6-6 to TRBJ1-5, with 7 bases matching TRBD1. Germline V CDR1 and CDR2: MNHNY, SVGAGI (reference sequence). The CDR3 spans 13 residues. V shed 6 bases and J 2 bases; nucleotides not matched to a gene: 1. The CDR3 sequence is CASRDRGNQPQHF. As DNA, the CDR3 is TGTGCCAGCAGAGACAGGGGCAATCAGCCCCAGCATTTT.

The chain is built from TRBV9 and TRBJ2-2; TRBD2 aligns across 7 bases. Germline CDR1 SGDLS, CDR2 YYNGEE. CDR3 length: 15 residues. With 5 bases clipped from V and 2 bases from J, the junction kept 6 bases outside the gene matches. In nucleotides, the CDR3 is TGTGCCAGCAGTGCCCCTAGCGGAAACACCGGGGAGCTGTTTTTT. It yields the protein CASSAPSGNTGELFF.

V gene TRBV28 combines with J gene TRBJ2-5; D gene ambiguous. Germline V gene sequence: CDR1 MDHEN, CDR2 SYDVKM. V was cut by 6 bases and J by 7 bases, with 15 bases left in between. The CDR3 sequence is 13 residues long. The CDR3 nucleotides are TGTGCCAGCAGACCCAGGCCCGAAGGGACCCAGTACTTC. This translates into CASRPRPEGTQYF.

In its sample, this clone was seen a few times. This rearrangement joins TRBV25-1 to TRBJ1-2; maybe TRBD1 (5 bases). This CDR3 comprises 14 residues. Per germline, CDR1 MGHDK and CDR2 SYGVNS. V was shortened by 1 base and J by 2 bases, with 8 bases between the two germline ends. The CDR3 DNA reads TGTGCCAGCAGTGAATCAGACAGAAACTATGGCTACACCTTC. Residues: CASSESDRNYGYTF.

V usage is TRBV4-3 and J usage is TRBJ2-3, with D possibly being TRBD2 (6 bases). CDR3 length: 16 amino acids. Trimming pared 3 bases from V and 1 base from J, leaving 14 bases between. The germline gives CDR1 LGHNA, CDR2 YSLEER. In DNA form, the CDR3 reads TGCGCCAGCAGCCAGGGGCCCTGGGGGGGCACAGATACGCAGTATTTT. Residues: CASSQGPWGGTDTQYF.

This clone turned up a few times. J is TRBJ2-3 and V is TRBV11-2; 7 positions agree with TRBD1. The CDR3 consists of 14 residues. Germline V gives CDR1 SGHAT, CDR2 FQNNGV. With 1 base clipped from V and 7 bases from J, the junction kept 5 bases outside the gene matches. The CDR3 nucleotides are TGTGCCAGCAGCTTAGTTCCAGGGGGATATACGCAGTATTTT. Translation: CASSLVPGGYTQYF.

The chain joins TRBV6-6 to TRBJ2-5; 12 bases align to TRBD2. Trimming removed 5 bases from V and 9 bases from J; junction bases left unmatched: 7. This CDR3 spans 14 amino acids. Germline V gene data show CDR1 as MNHNY and CDR2 as SVGAGI (reference sequence). CDR3 protein: CASSTLGLAGPQYF. The CDR3 coding sequence is TGTGCCAGCAGTACCCTGGGACTAGCGGGCCCCCAGTACTTC.

As regards this clone: One end of the junction does not line up with germline, which may come from a read error. The chain has TRBV7-9 and TRBJ2-6, with TRBD1 matching 10 bases. CDR3 length equals 19 residues. Germline V gene data show CDR1 as SEHNR and CDR2 as FQNEAQ (reference sequence). In DNA form, the CDR3 reads TGTGCCAGCAGCTCCCTGTGGGGACAGGGGCTGGCTGGGGCCAACGGCCTGACTTTC. This codes for CASSSLWGQGLAGANGLTF.

The CDR3 sequence is CAWREQGGTYEQYF. The CDR3 DNA is TGTGCCTGGAGGGAACAGGGGGGAACCTACGAGCAGTACTTC. The V gene is TRBV30, the J gene TRBJ2-7; 8 nucleotides align to TRBD1. Germline values: CDR1 GTSNPN, CDR2 SVGIG (reference sequence). The CDR3 spans 14 residues. Trimming at V came to 3 bases and at J to 2 bases, leaving 6 bases not matched to a gene.

V is TRBV9 and J is TRBJ2-3, with a tentative D call TRBD2 (5 bases). Between the trimmed V and J ends, which lost 3 bases and 0 bases, there was a span of 11 bases. CDR3 length: 15 amino acids. The germline gives CDR1 SGDLS, CDR2 YYNGEE. The CDR3, as DNA: TGTGCCAGCAGCGGGCGGGCTGCTAGCACAGATACGCAGTATTTT. Protein: CASSGRAASTDTQYF. Drawing the rest from reference TRBV9 and TRBJ2-3, the complete variable domain is DSGVTQTPKHLITATGQRVTLRCSPRSGDLSVYWYQQSLDQGLQFLIQYYNGEERAKGNILERFSAQQFPDLHSELNLSSLELGDSALYFCASSGRAASTDTQYFGPGTRLTVL.

The V gene is TRBV5-5, the J gene TRBJ1-1; 7 positions agree with TRBD1. This CDR3 region has 15 residues. Germline assignment: CDR1 SGHKS and CDR2 YYEKEE (reference sequence). The J segment lost 6 bases and the V segment lost 4 bases, leaving 12 bases of the junction unmatched. The CDR3 is CASSPMTGREAEAFF. CDR3 sequence (DNA): TGTGCCAGCAGCCCCATGACAGGGCGAGAGGCTGAAGCTTTCTTT.

This clone was observed a single time. V usage is TRBV10-2 and J usage is TRBJ2-5; 8 bases are a match to TRBD2. The end of the DNA aligns better with TRBJ2-7, so the J call may be wrong. The CDR3 is made up of 14 amino acids. Germline CDR1 WSHSY, CDR2 SAAADI. DNA of the CDR3: TGCGCCAGCACGCGGATAGCGGGGACCTACGAGCAGTACTTC. Translation gives CASTRIAGTYEQYF.

V gene TRBV30 combines with J gene TRBJ1-2; no reliable D call. V lost 0 bases to trimming and J lost 8 bases, with 13 bases between them. Germline lookup yields CDR1 GTSNPN and CDR2 SVGIG (reference sequence). The CDR3 sequence is 13 residues long. CDR3: CAWSVQLGSGYTF. The CDR3 DNA reads TGTGCCTGGAGTGTACAATTGGGTAGCGGCTACACCTTC.